The 2 T cell receptor beta chains presented below share a single source sample, sequenced in a study of early T cells in non-severe SARS-CoV-2 infection. TCRdb re-called the 5' RACE reads with MiXCR, one entry per CDR3 protein. The data contain 35,000 to 45,000 distinct CDR3 sequences, approximately 8.7% of them singletons. Specimen: whole blood, collected at baseline. The receptors were gathered from an adult who was a healthcare worker with PCR-confirmed SARS-CoV-2 infection or an uninfected control (not recorded which).

The sample holds many counts of this clonotype. V is TRBV3-1 and J is TRBJ2-1; D remains unclear. The CDR3 consists of 13 residues. Per germline, CDR1 LGHDT and CDR2 YNNKEL (reference sequence). V lost 4 bases and J lost 9, with 13 bases in between. The CDR3 sequence is CASSPLGSGEQFF. DNA for the CDR3: TGTGCCAGCAGCCCCCTTGGGTCCGGTGAGCAGTTCTTC.

This clonotype was detected a few times. The chain couples TRBV6-2 or TRBV6-3 to TRBJ2-1; TRBD1 is a possible D gene (5 bases). The CDR3 extends over 19 amino acids. Germline CDR1 is MNHEY and CDR2 is SVGEGT. The V end lost 0 bases, the J end lost 5 bases, and 23 bases lay between the germline ends. CDR3 in DNA: TGTGCCAGCAGTTACTCGATAGGGCTTGGAAGGGGCGCCAACAATGAGCAGTTCTTC. This gives the protein CASSYSIGLGRGANNEQFF.